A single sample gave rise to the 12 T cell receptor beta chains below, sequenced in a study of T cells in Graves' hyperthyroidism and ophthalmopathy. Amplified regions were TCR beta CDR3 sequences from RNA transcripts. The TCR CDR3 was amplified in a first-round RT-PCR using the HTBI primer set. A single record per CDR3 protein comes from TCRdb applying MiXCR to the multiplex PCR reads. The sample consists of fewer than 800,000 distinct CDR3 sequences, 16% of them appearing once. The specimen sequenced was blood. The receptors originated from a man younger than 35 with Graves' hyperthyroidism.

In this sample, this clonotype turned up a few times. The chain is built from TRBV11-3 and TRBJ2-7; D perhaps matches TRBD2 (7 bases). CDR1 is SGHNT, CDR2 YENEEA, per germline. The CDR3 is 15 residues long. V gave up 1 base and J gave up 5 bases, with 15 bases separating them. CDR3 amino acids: CASSLAAGASDEQYF. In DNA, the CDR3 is TGTGCCAGCAGCTTAGCGGCGGGGGCTTCGGACGAGCAGTACTTC. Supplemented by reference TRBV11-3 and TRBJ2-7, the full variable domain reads EAGVVQSPRYKIIEKKQPVAFWCNPISGHNTLYWYLQNLGQGPELLIRYENEEAVDDSQLPKDRFSAERLKGVDSTLKIQPAELGDSAVYLCASSLAAGASDEQYFGPGTRLTVT.

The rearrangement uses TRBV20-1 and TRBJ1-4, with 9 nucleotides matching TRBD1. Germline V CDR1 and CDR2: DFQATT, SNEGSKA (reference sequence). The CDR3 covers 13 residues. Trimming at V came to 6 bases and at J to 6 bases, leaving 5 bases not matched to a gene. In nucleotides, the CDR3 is TGCAGTGCACCGGGACAGGGTTATGAAAAACTGTTTTTT. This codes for CSAPGQGYEKLFF.

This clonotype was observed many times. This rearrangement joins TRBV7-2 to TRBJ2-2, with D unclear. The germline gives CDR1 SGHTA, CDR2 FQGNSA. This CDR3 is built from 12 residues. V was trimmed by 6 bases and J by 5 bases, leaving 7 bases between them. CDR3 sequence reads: CASSLLTGELFF. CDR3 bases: TGTGCCAGCAGTTTATTAACCGGGGAGCTGTTTTTT.

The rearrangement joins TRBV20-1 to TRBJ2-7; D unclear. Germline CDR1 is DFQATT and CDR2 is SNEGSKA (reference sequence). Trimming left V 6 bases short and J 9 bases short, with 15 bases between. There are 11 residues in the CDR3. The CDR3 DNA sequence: TGCAGTGCCGAGCTAGTTAGAGTGCAGTACTTC. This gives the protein CSAELVRVQYF.

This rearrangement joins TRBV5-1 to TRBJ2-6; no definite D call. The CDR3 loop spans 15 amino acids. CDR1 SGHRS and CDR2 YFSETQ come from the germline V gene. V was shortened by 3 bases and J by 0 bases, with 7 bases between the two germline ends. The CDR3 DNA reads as TGCGCCAGCAGCTCAGTGAGCTCTGGGGCCAACGTCCTGACTTTC. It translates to CASSSVSSGANVLTF.

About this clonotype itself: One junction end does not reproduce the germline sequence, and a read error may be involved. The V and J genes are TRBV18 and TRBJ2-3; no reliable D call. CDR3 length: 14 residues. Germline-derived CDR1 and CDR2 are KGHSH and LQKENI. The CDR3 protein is CAGSPPGATDTQYF. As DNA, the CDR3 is TGTGCCGGCTCACCACCGGGCGCGACAGATACGCAGTATTTT.

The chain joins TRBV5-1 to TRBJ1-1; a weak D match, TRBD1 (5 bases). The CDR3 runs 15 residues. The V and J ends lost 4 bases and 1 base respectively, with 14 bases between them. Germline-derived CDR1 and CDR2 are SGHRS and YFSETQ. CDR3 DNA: TGCGCCAGCAGCCTTAGCGGGACTCCGAACACTGAAGCTTTCTTT. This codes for CASSLSGTPNTEAFF. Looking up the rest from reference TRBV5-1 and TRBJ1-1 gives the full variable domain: KAGVTQTPRYLIKTRGQQVTLSCSPISGHRSVSWYQQTPGQGLQFLFEYFSETQRNKGNFPGRFSGRQFSNSRSEMNVSTLELGDSALYLCASSLSGTPNTEAFFGQGTRLTVV.

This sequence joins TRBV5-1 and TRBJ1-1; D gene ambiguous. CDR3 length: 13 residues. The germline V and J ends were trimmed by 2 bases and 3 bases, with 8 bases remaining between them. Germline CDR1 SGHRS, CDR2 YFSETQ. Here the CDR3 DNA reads TGCGCCAGCAGCTTTAATCCCGACACTGAAGCTTTCTTT. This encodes CASSFNPDTEAFF.

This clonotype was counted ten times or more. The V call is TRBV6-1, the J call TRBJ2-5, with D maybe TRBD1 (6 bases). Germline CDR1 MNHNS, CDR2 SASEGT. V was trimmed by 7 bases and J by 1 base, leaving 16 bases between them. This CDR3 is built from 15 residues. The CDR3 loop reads CASTLLGASQETQYF. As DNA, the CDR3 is TGTGCCAGCACCTTATTGGGGGCCAGCCAAGAGACCCAGTACTTC.

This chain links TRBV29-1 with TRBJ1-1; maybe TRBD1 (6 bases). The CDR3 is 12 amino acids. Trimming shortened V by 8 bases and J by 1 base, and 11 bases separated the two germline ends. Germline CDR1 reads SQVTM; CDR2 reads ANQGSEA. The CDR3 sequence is CSPQGPNTEAFF. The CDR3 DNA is TGCAGCCCTCAGGGGCCGAACACTGAAGCTTTCTTT.

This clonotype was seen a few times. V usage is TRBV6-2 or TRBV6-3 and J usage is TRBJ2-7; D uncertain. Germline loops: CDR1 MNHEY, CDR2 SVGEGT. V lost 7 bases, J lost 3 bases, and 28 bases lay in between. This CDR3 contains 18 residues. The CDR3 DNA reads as TGTGCCAGCACCACAGACCTAATTAGGTTTGGGAACCGCTACGAGCAGTACTTC. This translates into CASTTDLIRFGNRYEQYF.

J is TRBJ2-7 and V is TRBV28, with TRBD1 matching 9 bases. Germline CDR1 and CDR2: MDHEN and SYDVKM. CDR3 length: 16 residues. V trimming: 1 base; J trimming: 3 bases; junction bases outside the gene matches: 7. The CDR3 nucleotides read TGTGCCAGCAGTTTATTAGGACAGGGGTTATTCTACGAGCAGTACTTC. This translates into CASSLLGQGLFYEQYF.